This is a list of T cell receptor beta chains from one sample in a study of blood T cell repertoires in COVID-19. TCRdb keeps only in-frame clones here, not all; method: immunoSEQ multiplex PCR. The sample has 40,000 to 50,000 clones; roughly four fifths are singletons. The specimen was peripheral blood. The receptors here all came from an elderly woman with acute or convalescent COVID-19. Each CDR3 is given with its conserved first and last residue. Each record gives: V gene, CDR3 length, J gene, CDR3 protein.

V gene: TRBV7-3
CDR3 length: 15
J gene: TRBJ2-5
CDR3 protein: CASSLSAGGQETQYF

V gene: TRBV2
CDR3 length: 13
J gene: TRBJ1-1
CDR3 protein: CASRGAVPTEAFF

V gene: TRBV2
CDR3 length: 16
J gene: TRBJ2-5
CDR3 protein: CASSERNGGGPETQYF

V gene: TRBV5-1
CDR3 length: 16
J gene: TRBJ1-3
CDR3 protein: CASSLLGSRAGNTIYF

V gene: TRBV12-3/TRBV12-4
CDR3 length: 13
J gene: TRBJ1-2
CDR3 protein: CASSGDNNYGYTF

V gene: TRBV6-6
CDR3 length: 13
J gene: TRBJ1-2
CDR3 protein: CASTQAQGEGYTF

V gene: TRBV10-2
CDR3 length: 15
J gene: TRBJ2-1
CDR3 protein: CASSEASGGYNEQFF

V gene: TRBV5-4
CDR3 length: 13
J gene: TRBJ2-3
CDR3 protein: CASSNSGGDTQYF

V gene: TRBV6-1
CDR3 length: 14
J gene: TRBJ1-2
CDR3 protein: CASSEAGGTYGYTF

V gene: TRBV5-1
CDR3 length: 14
J gene: TRBJ1-6
CDR3 protein: CASSPGTANSPLHF

V gene: TRBV5-6
CDR3 length: 14
J gene: TRBJ1-2
CDR3 protein: CASSLGQVNYGYTF